This entry describes one TCR beta chain. As processed by the authors: By means of reference gene primer amplification, nucleated cell counts were estimated. Profiling relied on immunoSEQ multiplex PCR, and the TCRdb table lists in-frame clones only, not all of them. Clonal size and the V and J genes are those of that table, whereas D and trimming came from the DNA. The data hold under 300,000 clones, with approximately 87% observed a single time. The data originate from a study of blood T cell repertoires in COVID-19. Study at large: PBMCs, B-cell-depleted T cells, or T cells were the source of the cDNA or gDNA that made up the material.

The CDR3 runs to 13 residues. Germline V gene sequence: CDR1 ENHRY, CDR2 SYGVKD. V lost 9 bases and J 0 bases, leaving 11 bases between the germline ends. The receptor was isolated from a man aged 55 to 70 with acute or convalescent COVID-19. This sequence joins TRBV10-3 and TRBJ1-2; a weak D match, TRBD1 (6 bases). Sample: peripheral blood. CDR3 in amino acids: CAIRTAANYGYTF. The DNA of the CDR3 is TGTGCCATACGGACAGCCGCTAACTATGGCTACACCTTC.